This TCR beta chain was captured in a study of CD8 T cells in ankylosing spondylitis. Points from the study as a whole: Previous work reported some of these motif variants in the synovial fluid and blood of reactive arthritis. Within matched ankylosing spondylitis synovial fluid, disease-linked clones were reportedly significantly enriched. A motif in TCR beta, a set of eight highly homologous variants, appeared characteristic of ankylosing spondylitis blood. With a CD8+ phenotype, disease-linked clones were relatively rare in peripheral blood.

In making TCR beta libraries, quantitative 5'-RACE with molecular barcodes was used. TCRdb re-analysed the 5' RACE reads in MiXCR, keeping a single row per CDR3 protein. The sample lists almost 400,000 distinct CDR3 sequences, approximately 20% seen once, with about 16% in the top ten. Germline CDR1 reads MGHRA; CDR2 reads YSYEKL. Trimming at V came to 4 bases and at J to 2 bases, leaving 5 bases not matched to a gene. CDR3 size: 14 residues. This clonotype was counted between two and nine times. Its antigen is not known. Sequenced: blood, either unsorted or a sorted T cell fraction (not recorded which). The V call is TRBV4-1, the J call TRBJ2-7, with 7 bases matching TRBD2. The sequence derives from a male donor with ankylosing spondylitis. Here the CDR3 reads CASSPGLVPYEQYF. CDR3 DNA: TGCGCCAGCAGCCCCGGACTAGTGCCCTACGAGCAGTACTTC.